The entry below describes one TCR beta chain. Under the authors' procedure: Quantification of nucleated cells was approximated via reference gene primer amplification. Some clones are missing from TCRdb's copy, which holds only in-frame ones; the method was immunoSEQ multiplex PCR. That table is the source of V, J and clone size, and D and trimming were worked out from the DNA. The sample lists 95,000 or so clones, under 85% occurring once. This entry is derived from a study of blood T cell repertoires in COVID-19. Across the study: T cells, B-cell-depleted T cells, or PBMCs provided the cDNA or gDNA that served as material.

Germline-derived CDR1 and CDR2 are SGHRS and YFSETQ. V lost 0 bases to trimming and J lost 5 bases, with 4 bases between them. The CDR3 sequence is 12 residues long. V gene TRBV5-1 combines with J gene TRBJ2-3; D remains unclear. Specimen: peripheral blood. The source is a human donor in a cohort sampled during active COVID-19. The CDR3 loop reads CASSLAGDTQYF. CDR3 nucleotides: TGCGCCAGCAGCTTGGCGGGAGATACGCAGTATTTT.